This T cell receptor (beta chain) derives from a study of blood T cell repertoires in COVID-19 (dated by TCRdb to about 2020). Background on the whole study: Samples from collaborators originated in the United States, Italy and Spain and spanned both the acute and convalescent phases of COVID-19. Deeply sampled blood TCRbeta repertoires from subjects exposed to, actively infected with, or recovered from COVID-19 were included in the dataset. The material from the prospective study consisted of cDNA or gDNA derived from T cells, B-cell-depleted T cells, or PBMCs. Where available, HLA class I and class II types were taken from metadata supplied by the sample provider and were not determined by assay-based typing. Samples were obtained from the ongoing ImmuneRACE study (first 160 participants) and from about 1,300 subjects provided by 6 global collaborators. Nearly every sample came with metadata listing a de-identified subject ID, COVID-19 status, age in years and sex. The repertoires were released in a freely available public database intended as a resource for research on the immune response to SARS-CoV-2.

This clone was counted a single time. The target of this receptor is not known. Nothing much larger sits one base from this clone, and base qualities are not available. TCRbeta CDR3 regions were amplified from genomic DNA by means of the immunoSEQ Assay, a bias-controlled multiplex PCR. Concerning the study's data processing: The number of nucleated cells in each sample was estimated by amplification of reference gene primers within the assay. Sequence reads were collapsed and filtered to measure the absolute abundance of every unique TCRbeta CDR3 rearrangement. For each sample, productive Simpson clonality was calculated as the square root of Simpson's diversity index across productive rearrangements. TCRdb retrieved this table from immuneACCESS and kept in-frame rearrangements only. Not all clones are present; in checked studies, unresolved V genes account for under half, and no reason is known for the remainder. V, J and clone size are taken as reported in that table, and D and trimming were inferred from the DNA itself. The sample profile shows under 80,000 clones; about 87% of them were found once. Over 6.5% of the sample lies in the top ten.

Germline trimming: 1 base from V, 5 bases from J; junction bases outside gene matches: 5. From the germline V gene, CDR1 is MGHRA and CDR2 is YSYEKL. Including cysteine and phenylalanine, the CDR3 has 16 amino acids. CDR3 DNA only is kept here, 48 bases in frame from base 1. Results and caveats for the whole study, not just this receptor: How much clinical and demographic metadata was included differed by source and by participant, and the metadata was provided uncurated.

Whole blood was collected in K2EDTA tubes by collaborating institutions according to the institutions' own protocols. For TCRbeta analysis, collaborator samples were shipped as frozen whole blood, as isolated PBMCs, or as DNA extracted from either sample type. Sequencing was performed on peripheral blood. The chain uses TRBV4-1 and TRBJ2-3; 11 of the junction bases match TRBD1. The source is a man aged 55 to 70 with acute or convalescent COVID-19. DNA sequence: TGCGCCAGCAGCCAAGGAGGACAGGGGGCGGGAGATACGCAGTATTTT. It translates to CASSQGGQGAGDTQYF.